This is a list of T cell receptor beta chains from one sample in a study of blood T cell repertoires in COVID-19. This table comes from immunoSEQ multiplex PCR, and its TCRdb copy is limited to in-frame clones, with some not included. The sample lists a few hundred thousand clones; approximately 84% were seen once. Material: PBMCs or T cells enriched from blood (not recorded which). These receptors were taken from a woman in her 30s who had recovered from COVID-19. The CDR3 runs from the conserved cysteine through the conserved F or W. A D gene is named only where the DNA matches it firmly. For some rows the clone size is stated as once, few or many, or as a class when expanded; others skip it.

size	V	D	J	DNA	CDR3
.	TRBV7-8	TRBD1	TRBJ1-6	TGTGCCAGCAGCTTACAGGTCACAGGGGGCGTAGGGTCACCCCTCCACTTT	CASSLQVTGGVGSPLHF
.	TRBV27	TRBD1	TRBJ2-7	TGTGCCAGCAGTTTGGGACAGGGGGGTTACGAGCAGTACTTC	CASSLGQGGYEQYF
.	TRBV27	.	TRBJ2-7	TGTGCCAGCAGTTTATCCTCGGACTGGTACGAGCAGTACTTC	CASSLSSDWYEQYF
.	TRBV6-5	.	TRBJ2-1	TGTGCCAGCAGCGAGAGGAGGGCCAGTGATGAGCAGTTCTTC	CASSERRASDEQFF
once	TRBV11-3	TRBD2	TRBJ2-3	TGTGCCAGCAGCTTAGCGAGCGGGGGGGGCGCAGATACGCAGTATTTT	CASSLASGGGADTQYF
.	TRBV7-2	.	TRBJ2-7	TGTGCCAGCAGCTTACGCTACGAGCAGTACTTC	CASSLRYEQYF
.	TRBV11-2	TRBD2	TRBJ2-5	TGTGCCAGCAGCTCGTCCGGGGGGGGCGATTTGAACCAAGAGACCCAGTACTTC	CASSSSGGGDLNQETQYF
.	TRBV18	TRBD2	TRBJ2-3	TGTGCCAGCTCACCATCCCTAGCGGGGGGGGACACAGATACGCAGTATTTT	CASSPSLAGGDTDTQYF
.	TRBV19	.	TRBJ2-7	TGTGCCAGTAGTGTCGGGCAGGGGATTTACTACGAGCAGTACTTC	CASSVGQGIYYEQYF
.	TRBV9	TRBD1	TRBJ2-4	TGTGCCAGCAGCCCTCGGACAGGCTTAGCCAAAAACATTCAGTACTTC	CASSPRTGLAKNIQYF
.	TRBV28	TRBD1	TRBJ2-7	TGTGCCAGCAGCCCGGGACAGGTGTTCTCCTACGAGCAGTACTTC	CASSPGQVFSYEQYF
.	TRBV5-1	TRBD2	TRBJ2-1	TGCGCCAGCAGCTTGGATGCGGGAGGGGCCTACAATGAGCAGTTCTTC	CASSLDAGGAYNEQFF
.	TRBV7-8	TRBD1	TRBJ1-4	TGTGCCAGCAGCAGTGGACAGGGGAGGTCTAATGAAAAACTGTTTTTT	CASSSGQGRSNEKLFF
.	TRBV18	.	TRBJ1-5	TGTGCCAGCTCACCCCCAGGGTGGAATCAGCCCCAGCATTTT	CASSPPGWNQPQHF
.	TRBV9	.	TRBJ1-4	TGTGCCAGCAGCCCCGGGGGGGGGAGAGCTACTAATGAAAAACTGTTTTTT	CASSPGGGRATNEKLFF
.	TRBV27	.	TRBJ1-2	TGTGCCAGCAGATCCTCGGCGGTTTCGACTGGCTACACCTTC	CASRSSAVSTGYTF